Below are 2 T cell receptor beta chains sequenced from a single sample in a study of CD8+ T cells in alopecia areata. TCR sequencing used cDNA made by reverse transcription of extracted RNA. Using immunoSEQ multiplex PCR, the repertoire was profiled, and TCRdb retains in-frame clones only, with some absent. The table includes about 97,000 clones, 41% detected once. Sequencing was carried out using CD4+ T cells sorted from blood. The receptors stem from a human donor with alopecia areata.

V gene TRBV2 combines with J gene TRBJ2-1, with 7 bases lining up with TRBD2. The CDR3 loop spans 18 amino acids. Per the germline V gene, CDR1 is SNHLY and CDR2 is FYNNEI. Trimming at V came to 6 bases and at J to 2 bases, leaving 16 bases not matched to a gene. In nucleotides, the CDR3 is TGTGCCAGCAGAATGGGGGAGGCTAGCGGCGGGGCCTACAATGAGCAGTTCTTC. Translated, it gives CASRMGEASGGAYNEQFF. The variable domain in full, completed from reference TRBV2 and TRBJ2-1, reads EPEVTQTPSHQVTQMGQEVILRCVPISNHLYFYWYRQILGQKVEFLVSFYNNEISEKSEIFDDQFSVERPDGSNFTLKIRSTKLEDSAMYFCASRMGEASGGAYNEQFFGPGTRLTVL.

There are a few counts of this clone. This rearrangement joins TRBV20-1 to TRBJ1-6; the D is unclear. The CDR3 spans 11 residues. The V end was cut by 1 base, the J end by 9 bases, with 4 bases between. CDR1 is DFQATT and CDR2 is SNEGSKA in the germline V gene (reference sequence). CDR3 bases: TGCAGTGCTAGAGTATTTTCACCCCTCCACTTT. Its translation is CSARVFSPLHF.